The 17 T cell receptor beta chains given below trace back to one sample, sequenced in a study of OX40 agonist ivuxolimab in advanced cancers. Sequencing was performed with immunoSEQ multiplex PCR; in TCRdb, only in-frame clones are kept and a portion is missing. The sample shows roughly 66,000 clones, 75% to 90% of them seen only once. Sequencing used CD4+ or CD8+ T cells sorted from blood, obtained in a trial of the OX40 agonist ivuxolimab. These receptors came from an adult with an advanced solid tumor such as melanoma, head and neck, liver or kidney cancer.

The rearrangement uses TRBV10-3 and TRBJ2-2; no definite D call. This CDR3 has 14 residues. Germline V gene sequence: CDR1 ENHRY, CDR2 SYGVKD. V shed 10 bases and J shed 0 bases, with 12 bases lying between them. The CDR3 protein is CATLGDSNTGELFF. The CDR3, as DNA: TGTGCCACCCTGGGCGATTCGAACACCGGGGAGCTGTTTTTT.

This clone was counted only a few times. CDR3 region: CASSTPPGTEAFF. DNA of the CDR3: TGCGCCAGCAGCACTCCTCCGGGCACTGAAGCTTTCTTT. The genes are TRBV5-1 and TRBJ1-1, with D unclear. Trimming stripped 4 bases from V and 4 bases from J, with 11 bases between. The CDR3 extends over 13 amino acids. Germline V CDR1 and CDR2: SGHRS, YFSETQ.

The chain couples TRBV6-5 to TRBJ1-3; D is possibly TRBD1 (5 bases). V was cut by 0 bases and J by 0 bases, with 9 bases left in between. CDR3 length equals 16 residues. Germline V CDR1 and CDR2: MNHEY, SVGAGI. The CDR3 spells CASSYSTANSGNTIYF. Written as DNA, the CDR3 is TGTGCCAGCAGTTACTCGACAGCCAACTCTGGAAACACCATATATTTT.

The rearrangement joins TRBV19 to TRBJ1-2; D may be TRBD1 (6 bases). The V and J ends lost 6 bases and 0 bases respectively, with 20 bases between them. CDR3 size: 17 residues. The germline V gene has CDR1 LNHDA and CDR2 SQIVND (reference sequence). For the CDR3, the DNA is TGTGCCAGTAGGACGACAGGAGGTTGGGACTCTAACTATGGCTACACCTTC. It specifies CASRTTGGWDSNYGYTF.

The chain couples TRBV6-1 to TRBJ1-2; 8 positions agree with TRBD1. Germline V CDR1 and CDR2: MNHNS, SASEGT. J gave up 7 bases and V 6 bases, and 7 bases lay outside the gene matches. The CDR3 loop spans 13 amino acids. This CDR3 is CASRTTQGGGYTF. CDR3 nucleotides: TGTGCCAGCAGGACGACACAGGGGGGTGGCTACACCTTC.

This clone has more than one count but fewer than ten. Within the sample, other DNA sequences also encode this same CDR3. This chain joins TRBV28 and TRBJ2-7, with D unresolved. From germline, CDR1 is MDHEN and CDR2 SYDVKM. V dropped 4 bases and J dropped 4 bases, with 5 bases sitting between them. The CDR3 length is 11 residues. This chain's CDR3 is CASSSEYEQYF. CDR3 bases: TGTGCCAGCAGTTCAGAGTACGAGCAGTACTTC.

CDR3 bases: TGTGCCAGCAGAAGCGCGGGGATCTCCTACAATGAGCAGTTCTTC. Its protein product is CASRSAGISYNEQFF. This sequence joins TRBV11-2 and TRBJ2-1; possibly TRBD2 for D (6 bases). Trimming stripped 6 bases from V and 0 bases from J, with 12 bases between. This CDR3 region has 15 residues. Per germline, CDR1 SGHAT and CDR2 FQNNGV.

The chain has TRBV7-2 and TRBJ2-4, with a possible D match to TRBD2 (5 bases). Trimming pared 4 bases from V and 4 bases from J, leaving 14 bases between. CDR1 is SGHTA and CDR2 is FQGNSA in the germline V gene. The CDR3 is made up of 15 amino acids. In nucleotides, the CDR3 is TGTGCCAGCAGCTCGGCCCCCGGGGAAAAAAACATTCAGTACTTC. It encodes CASSSAPGEKNIQYF.

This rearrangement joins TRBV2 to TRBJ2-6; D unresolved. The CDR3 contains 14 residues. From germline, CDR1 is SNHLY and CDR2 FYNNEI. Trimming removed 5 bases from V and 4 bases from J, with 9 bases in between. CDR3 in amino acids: CASSPLRGANVLTF. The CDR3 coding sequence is TGTGCCAGCAGTCCCCTCCGCGGGGCCAACGTCCTGACTTTC.

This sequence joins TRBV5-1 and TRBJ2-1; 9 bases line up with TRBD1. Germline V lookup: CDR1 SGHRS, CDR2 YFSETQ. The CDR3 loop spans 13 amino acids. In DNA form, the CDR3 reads TGCGGTCCACAGGGGGCGGGCTACAATGAGCAGTTCTTC. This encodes CGPQGAGYNEQFF.

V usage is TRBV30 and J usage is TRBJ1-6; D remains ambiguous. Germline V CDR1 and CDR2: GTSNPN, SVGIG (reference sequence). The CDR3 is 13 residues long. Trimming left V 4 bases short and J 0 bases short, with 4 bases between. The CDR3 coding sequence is TGTGCCTGGAAAAACTCCTATAATTCACCCCTCCACTTT. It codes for CAWKNSYNSPLHF.

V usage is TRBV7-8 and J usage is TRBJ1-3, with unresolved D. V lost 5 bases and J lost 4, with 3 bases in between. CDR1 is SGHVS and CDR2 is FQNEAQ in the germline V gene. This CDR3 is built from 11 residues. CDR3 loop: CASSLGNTIYF. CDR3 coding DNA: TGTGCCAGCAGCCTAGGAAACACCATATATTTT.

The CDR3 sequence: CASSSKLEAFF. As DNA, the CDR3 is TGTGCCAGCAGCTCAAAGCTTGAAGCTTTCTTT. V gene TRBV7-9 combines with J gene TRBJ1-1, with D hard to call. This CDR3 is built from 11 residues. Germline assignment: CDR1 SEHNR and CDR2 FQNEAQ (reference sequence). With 4 bases removed from V and 7 bases from J, the gap between germline ends came to 7 bases.

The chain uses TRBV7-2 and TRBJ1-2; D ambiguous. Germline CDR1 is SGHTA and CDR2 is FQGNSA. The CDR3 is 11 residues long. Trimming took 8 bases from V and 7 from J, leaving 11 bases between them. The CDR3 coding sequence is TGTGCCAGCGGACGGTTCTTTGGCTACACCTTC. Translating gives CASGRFFGYTF.

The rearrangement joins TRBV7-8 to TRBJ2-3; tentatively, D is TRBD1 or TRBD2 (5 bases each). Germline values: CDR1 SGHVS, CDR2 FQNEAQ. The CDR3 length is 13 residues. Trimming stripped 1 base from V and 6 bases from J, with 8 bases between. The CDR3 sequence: CASSLGWGDTQYF. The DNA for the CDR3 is TGTGCCAGCAGCTTAGGTTGGGGGGATACGCAGTATTTT.

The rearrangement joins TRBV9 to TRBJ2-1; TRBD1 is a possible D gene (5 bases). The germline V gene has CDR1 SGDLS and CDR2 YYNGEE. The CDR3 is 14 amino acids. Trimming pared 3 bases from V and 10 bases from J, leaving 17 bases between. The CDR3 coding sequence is TGTGCCAGCAGCGCCCTATTGGGGCTGCGGGAGCAGTTCTTC. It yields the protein CASSALLGLREQFF.

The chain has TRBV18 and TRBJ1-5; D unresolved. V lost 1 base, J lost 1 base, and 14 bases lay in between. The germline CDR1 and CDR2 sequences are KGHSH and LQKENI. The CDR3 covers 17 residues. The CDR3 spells CASSPRPTSLSNQPQHF. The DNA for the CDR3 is TGTGCCAGCTCACCACGACCCACGAGTTTAAGCAATCAGCCCCAGCATTTT.